This T cell receptor (beta chain) was retrieved from a study of shared clonotypes between healthy human individuals. Study-level information: The study drew on a couple of women and a few men aged 18 to 49 as donors.

Broader study findings: Researchers sampled blood only, noting tissue repertoires likely differ. In a handful of donors, approximately 5% of naive CD4 clonotypes appeared in common.

As for this clone: The target antigen is unknown.

Trimming shortened V by 8 bases and J by 3 bases, and 16 bases separated the two germline ends. The CDR3 has 15 amino acids. Germline V gene sequence: CDR1 SNHLY, CDR2 FYNNEI. Original handling: Filtering was not the same, since immunoSEQ gave junction-only sequences without quality scores. Libraries were prepared by immunoSEQ multiplex PCR; TCRdb keeps only in-frame clonotypes and omits some of them. V, J and clone size are taken as reported in that table, and D and trimming were inferred from the DNA itself. The sample holds 330,000 or so clones, over 70% seen once. The chain couples TRBV2 to TRBJ2-2; D might be TRBD1 (6 bases). The sample comprised memory CD4+ T cells sorted from blood. Subset noted: CD45RA-negative fraction. The receptor was isolated from a man aged 30 to 45 in good health. The CDR3 nucleotides read TGTGCCAGCGGTTCTGGGGACATGGACACCGGGGAGCTGTTTTTT. Translation: CASGSGDMDTGELFF.